These T cell receptor beta chains were read from a single sample in a study of beta chain features in type 1 diabetes. Using immunoSEQ multiplex PCR, the repertoire was profiled, and TCRdb retains in-frame clones only, with some absent. The table records 250,000 to 300,000 clones, 8% of them present only once. Sequenced: central memory CD4+ T cells from blood. All receptors come from a woman between 18 and 29 years old in good health. Both conserved end residues are part of each CDR3. Fields, in order: CDR3 protein, CDR3 DNA, D gene, J gene, V gene, clone size, CDR3 length. The D gene is left open where the match is weak. Expanded clones get a size class; other rows say once, few or many, or leave the size out.

cdr3_aa: CASSIPGDDYGYTF
cdr3_nt: TGTGCCAGTAGTATCCCGGGAGACGACTATGGCTACACCTTC
d_call: .
j_call: TRBJ1-2
v_call: TRBV19
clone_size: .
cdr3_length: 14

cdr3_aa: CASSLEGTTTETQYF
cdr3_nt: TGCGCCAGCAGCCTAGAAGGGACTACTACGGAGACCCAGTACTTC
d_call: TRBD2
j_call: TRBJ2-5
v_call: TRBV5-1
clone_size: .
cdr3_length: 15

cdr3_aa: CASSHGGGQVIADTQYF
cdr3_nt: TGTGCCAGCAGCCATGGAGGGGGACAGGTAATCGCAGATACGCAGTATTTT
d_call: TRBD1
j_call: TRBJ2-3
v_call: TRBV11-3
clone_size: few
cdr3_length: 17

cdr3_aa: CASRGGAPADTQYF
cdr3_nt: TGTGCCAGCAGAGGGGGGGCCCCGGCAGATACGCAGTATTTT
d_call: .
j_call: TRBJ2-3
v_call: TRBV4-2
clone_size: few
cdr3_length: 14

cdr3_aa: CASSVNIGLETQYF
cdr3_nt: TGTGCCAGCAGCGTTAACATCGGGTTGGAGACCCAGTACTTC
d_call: .
j_call: TRBJ2-5
v_call: TRBV7-2
clone_size: few
cdr3_length: 14

cdr3_aa: CAWAHGETQYF
cdr3_nt: TGTGCCTGGGCCCATGGAGAGACCCAGTACTTC
d_call: .
j_call: TRBJ2-5
v_call: TRBV30
clone_size: .
cdr3_length: 11

cdr3_aa: CASRPGQKNTEAFF
cdr3_nt: TGCGCCAGCAGGCCGGGACAAAAGAACACTGAAGCTTTCTTT
d_call: .
j_call: TRBJ1-1
v_call: TRBV10-2
clone_size: .
cdr3_length: 14

cdr3_aa: CASSKPTSGDYEQYF
cdr3_nt: TGTGCCAGCAGTAAACCGACTAGCGGAGATTACGAGCAGTACTTC
d_call: TRBD2
j_call: TRBJ2-7
v_call: TRBV6-6
clone_size: many
cdr3_length: 15

cdr3_aa: CASTLEAGDRAEQFF
cdr3_nt: TGTGCCAGCACCCTCGAGGCGGGAGACCGAGCCGAGCAGTTCTTC
d_call: TRBD2
j_call: TRBJ2-1
v_call: TRBV11-2
clone_size: many
cdr3_length: 15

cdr3_aa: CASSPDRIDTQYF
cdr3_nt: TGTGCCAGCAGCCCCGACAGGATTGATACGCAGTATTTT
d_call: .
j_call: TRBJ2-3
v_call: TRBV7-2
clone_size: many
cdr3_length: 13

cdr3_aa: CASITAGNTEAFF
cdr3_nt: TGTGCCAGCATCACCGCCGGGAACACTGAAGCTTTCTTT
d_call: .
j_call: TRBJ1-1
v_call: TRBV6-5
clone_size: .
cdr3_length: 13

cdr3_aa: CASSEALPVSQGQFF
cdr3_nt: TGTGCCAGCAGTGAAGCGCTTCCTGTCTCGCAGGGACAGTTCTTC
d_call: .
j_call: TRBJ2-1
v_call: TRBV2
clone_size: .
cdr3_length: 15

cdr3_aa: CASSQSSYNEQFF
cdr3_nt: TGTGCCAGCAGCCAGAGCTCCTACAATGAGCAGTTCTTC
d_call: .
j_call: TRBJ2-1
v_call: TRBV7-2
clone_size: .
cdr3_length: 13

cdr3_aa: CASSPRDSRGGEQFF
cdr3_nt: TGTGCCAGCAGCCCGCGGGACTCAAGGGGCGGTGAGCAGTTCTTC
d_call: .
j_call: TRBJ2-1
v_call: TRBV7-2
clone_size: few
cdr3_length: 15

cdr3_aa: CASSLGRYYGYTF
cdr3_nt: TGTGCCAGCAGTTTGGGACGTTACTATGGCTACACCTTC
d_call: .
j_call: TRBJ1-2
v_call: TRBV28
clone_size: many
cdr3_length: 13

cdr3_aa: CASSQASTESYEQYF
cdr3_nt: TGTGCCAGCAGCCAAGCGTCGACGGAGTCCTACGAGCAGTACTTC
d_call: .
j_call: TRBJ2-7
v_call: TRBV4-2
clone_size: .
cdr3_length: 15

cdr3_aa: CASSEDVIRSGNTIYF
cdr3_nt: TGTGCCAGCAGTGAGGACGTTATACGCTCTGGAAACACCATATATTTT
d_call: .
j_call: TRBJ1-3
v_call: TRBV2
clone_size: few
cdr3_length: 16

cdr3_aa: CASSGQGVYNEQFF
cdr3_nt: TGTGCCAGCTCCGGACAGGGGGTTTACAATGAGCAGTTCTTC
d_call: TRBD1
j_call: TRBJ2-1
v_call: TRBV2
clone_size: .
cdr3_length: 14

cdr3_aa: CASSPGQAAGDTEAFF
cdr3_nt: TGTGCCAGCAGTCCGGGACAGGCCGCCGGGGACACTGAAGCTTTCTTT
d_call: TRBD1
j_call: TRBJ1-1
v_call: TRBV28
clone_size: many
cdr3_length: 16

cdr3_aa: CASRLGVKETQYF
cdr3_nt: TGCGCCAGCCGGCTGGGCGTAAAAGAGACCCAGTACTTC
d_call: .
j_call: TRBJ2-5
v_call: TRBV5-1
clone_size: .
cdr3_length: 13

cdr3_aa: CASSPNTADTQYF
cdr3_nt: TGTGCCAGCAGCCCCAATACTGCAGATACGCAGTATTTT
d_call: .
j_call: TRBJ2-3
v_call: TRBV7-9
clone_size: many
cdr3_length: 13

cdr3_aa: CASSLGQINEQFF
cdr3_nt: TGTGCCAGCAGCTTAGGACAGATCAATGAGCAGTTCTTC
d_call: .
j_call: TRBJ2-1
v_call: TRBV7-2
clone_size: many
cdr3_length: 13

cdr3_aa: CASSRGTGTYQETQYF
cdr3_nt: TGTGCCAGTAGTAGAGGGACAGGAACGTACCAAGAGACCCAGTACTTC
d_call: TRBD1
j_call: TRBJ2-5
v_call: TRBV19
clone_size: few
cdr3_length: 16

cdr3_aa: CASSQNYRGSEAFF
cdr3_nt: TGTGCCAGCAGCCAGAATTACAGGGGCTCTGAAGCTTTCTTT
d_call: TRBD1
j_call: TRBJ1-1
v_call: TRBV4-2
clone_size: few
cdr3_length: 14

cdr3_aa: CASSIRSVGGWGTEAFF
cdr3_nt: TGTGCCAGTAGTATTAGGTCGGTCGGGGGCTGGGGCACTGAAGCTTTCTTT
d_call: .
j_call: TRBJ1-1
v_call: TRBV19
clone_size: few
cdr3_length: 17

cdr3_aa: CASSSTRTGRSYGYTF
cdr3_nt: TGTGCCAGCAGCTCTACAAGGACAGGGCGGTCCTATGGCTACACCTTC
d_call: TRBD1
j_call: TRBJ1-2
v_call: TRBV5-6
clone_size: few
cdr3_length: 16

cdr3_aa: CASSTTGGTEAFF
cdr3_nt: TGTGCCAGCAGCACAACAGGGGGCACTGAAGCTTTCTTT
d_call: TRBD1
j_call: TRBJ1-1
v_call: TRBV11-3
clone_size: many
cdr3_length: 13

cdr3_aa: CATSRDLGAETQYF
cdr3_nt: TGTGCCACCAGCAGAGATCTGGGAGCAGAGACCCAGTACTTC
d_call: .
j_call: TRBJ2-5
v_call: TRBV15
clone_size: few
cdr3_length: 14